The rows below give T cell receptor beta chains drawn from one sample of a study of blood T cell repertoires in COVID-19. Using immunoSEQ multiplex PCR, the repertoire was profiled, and TCRdb retains in-frame clones only, with some absent. The sample includes around 450,000 clones, roughly 87% of them seen just once. Input material: PBMCs or T cells enriched from blood (not recorded which). The receptors come from a woman between 18 and 30 years old who had recovered from COVID-19. Each CDR3 is given with its conserved first and last residue. D genes are given only for firm matches. For some rows the clone size is stated as once, few or many, or as a class when expanded; others skip it.

J: TRBJ2-7
V: TRBV6-5
D: -
length: 13
size: -
CDR3: CASSLAGAYEQYF
DNA: TGTGCCAGCAGTTTGGCCGGAGCCTACGAGCAGTACTTC

J: TRBJ2-5
V: TRBV2
D: TRBD2
length: 16
size: -
CDR3: CASRSVERGIQETQYF
DNA: TGTGCCAGCAGGAGCGTTGAGCGGGGGATCCAAGAGACCCAGTACTTC

J: TRBJ1-2
V: TRBV6-1
D: TRBD1
length: 19
size: -
CDR3: CASSEAGPGTGGRRNGYTF
DNA: TGTGCCAGCAGTGAAGCGGGTCCCGGGACAGGGGGGCGCCGGAATGGCTACACCTTC

J: TRBJ2-7
V: TRBV4-1
D: TRBD2
length: 18
size: -
CDR3: CASSQARLAGGLSYEQYF
DNA: TGCGCCAGCAGCCAAGCCCGACTAGCGGGGGGCCTTTCCTACGAGCAGTACTTC

J: TRBJ2-1
V: TRBV2
D: -
length: 17
size: -
CDR3: CASSDWFGGASYNEQFF
DNA: TGTGCCAGCAGTGATTGGTTTGGCGGGGCCTCCTACAATGAGCAGTTCTTC

J: TRBJ2-5
V: TRBV29-1
D: TRBD1
length: 14
size: -
CDR3: CSVAGQGAGETQYF
DNA: TGCAGCGTTGCAGGGCAGGGGGCAGGGGAGACCCAGTACTTC

J: TRBJ1-1
V: TRBV5-1
D: TRBD1
length: 15
size: once
CDR3: CASSLTGEGYTEAFF
DNA: TGCGCCAGCAGCTTGACAGGGGAAGGATACACTGAAGCTTTCTTT

J: TRBJ1-3
V: TRBV7-8
D: -
length: 15
size: -
CDR3: CASSRGQSSGNTIYF
DNA: TGTGCCAGCAGCCGAGGACAGAGCTCTGGAAACACCATATATTTT

J: TRBJ2-1
V: TRBV7-9
D: -
length: 14
size: -
CDR3: CASSLTGPGDEQFF
DNA: TGTGCCAGCAGCTTAACCGGGCCGGGGGATGAGCAGTTCTTC

J: TRBJ2-7
V: TRBV6-5
D: -
length: 11
size: -
CDR3: CASSSGGEQYF
DNA: TGTGCCAGCAGCTCGGGTGGCGAGCAGTACTTC